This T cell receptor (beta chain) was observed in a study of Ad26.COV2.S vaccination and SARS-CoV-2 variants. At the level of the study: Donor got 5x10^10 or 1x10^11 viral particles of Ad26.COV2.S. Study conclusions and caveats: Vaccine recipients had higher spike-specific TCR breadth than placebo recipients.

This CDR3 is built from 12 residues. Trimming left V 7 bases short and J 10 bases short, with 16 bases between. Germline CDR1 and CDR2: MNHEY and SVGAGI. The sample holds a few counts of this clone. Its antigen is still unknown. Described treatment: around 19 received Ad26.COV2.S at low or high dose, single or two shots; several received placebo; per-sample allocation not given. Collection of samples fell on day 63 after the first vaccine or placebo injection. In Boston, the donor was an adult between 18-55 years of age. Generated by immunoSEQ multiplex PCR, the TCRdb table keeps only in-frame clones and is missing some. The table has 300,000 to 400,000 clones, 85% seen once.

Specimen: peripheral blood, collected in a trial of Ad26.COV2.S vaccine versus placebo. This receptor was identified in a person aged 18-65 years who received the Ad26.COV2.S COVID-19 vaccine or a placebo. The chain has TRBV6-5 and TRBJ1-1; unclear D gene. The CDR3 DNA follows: TGTGCCAGCACTTCGGAGAGGCGGGGAGCTTTCTTT. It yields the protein CASTSERRGAFF.